These 17 T cell receptor beta chains came from one sample sequenced in a study of neurological immune-mediated disorders. A single record per CDR3 protein comes from TCRdb applying MiXCR to the 5' RACE reads. In the table there are 66,000 or so distinct CDR3 sequences, 4.5% of which are singletons. The sequenced material came from PBMCs. The receptors originated from a man younger than 40 with multiple sclerosis.

This clonotype was seen many times. The J gene is TRBJ1-5, the V gene TRBV4-1; D gene ambiguous. Between the trimmed V and J ends, which lost 3 bases and 0 bases, there was a span of 18 bases. The CDR3 extends over 18 amino acids. Germline CDR1 MGHRA, CDR2 YSYEKL. CDR3 region: CASSHGIIAPFSNQPQHF. CDR3 nucleotides: TGCGCCAGCAGCCATGGGATCATTGCCCCTTTTAGCAATCAGCCCCAGCATTTT.

This clonotype was counted at least ten times. The chain employs TRBV7-6 and TRBJ1-5, with no clear D. CDR1 is SGHVS, CDR2 FNYEAQ, per germline. The CDR3 consists of 13 residues. Trimming cost V 5 bases and J 3 bases, with 8 bases left between them. The CDR3 bases are TGTGCCAGCAGCCGCCACCTCAATCAGCCCCAGCATTTT. This sequence encodes CASSRHLNQPQHF. The variable domain in full, with the rest retrieved from reference TRBV7-6 and TRBJ1-5, is GAGVSQSPRYKVTKRGQDVALRCDPISGHVSLYWYRQALGQGPEFLTYFNYEAQQDKSGLPNDRFSAERPEGSISTLTIQRTEQRDSAMYRCASSRHLNQPQHFGDGTRLSIL.

This rearrangement joins TRBV6-5 to TRBJ2-3, with TRBD2 identical over 9 bases. The V gene's germline CDR1 is MNHEY and CDR2 SVGAGI. This CDR3 has 16 residues. Trimming at V came to 0 bases and at J to 1 base, leaving 2 bases not matched to a gene. CDR3 nucleotides: TGTGCCAGCAGTTACTCGGCTAGCGGGGGCACAGATACGCAGTATTTT. Amino acid sequence: CASSYSASGGTDTQYF.

This clonotype was seen many times. The rearrangement joins TRBV6-6 to TRBJ2-6, with D unclear. V lost 6 bases and J lost 0, with 6 bases in between. The CDR3 is 14 residues long. CDR1 is MNHNY, CDR2 SVGAGI, per germline (reference sequence). The CDR3 protein is CASSVPSGANVLTF. The CDR3 nucleotides are TGTGCCAGCAGCGTCCCCTCTGGGGCCAACGTCCTGACTTTC.

Note on this clonotype: This may be a read error: a much more frequent sequence differs by one nucleotide. This chain uses TRBV24-1 with TRBJ1-1; possibly TRBD1 for D (5 bases). Germline values: CDR1 KGHDR, CDR2 SFDVKD. The ends were cut back, 3 bases at V and 0 bases at J, with 19 bases in the middle. This CDR3 region has 18 residues. The CDR3 nucleotides read TGTGCCACCAGTGATCCCTCGCGGGGGTTCACAATGAACACTGAAGCTTTCTTT. Translating it yields CATSDPSRGFTMNTEAFF.

This clonotype was observed many times. The genes are TRBV7-2 and TRBJ2-7; D perhaps matches TRBD1 (5 bases). V was clipped by 4 bases and J by 4 bases, with 17 bases between them. This CDR3 is built from 15 residues. CDR1 is SGHTA and CDR2 is FQGNSA in the germline V gene. CDR3 region: CASSSRSGFGYEQYV. The CDR3 bases are TGTGCCAGCAGCTCGAGATCAGGGTTTGGGTACGAGCAGTACGTC.

This clonotype was found many times. The gene calls are TRBV5-1 and TRBJ2-2; 9 bases map to TRBD1. J was trimmed by 4 bases and V by 2 bases; bases with no gene match: 3. This CDR3 has 15 amino acids. The V gene's germline CDR1 is SGHRS and CDR2 YFSETQ. The CDR3 DNA reads as TGCGCCAGCAGCTTACAGGGGGCGTTCACCGGGGAGCTGTTTTTT. Protein product: CASSLQGAFTGELFF. Based on the CDR3 plus reference TRBV5-1 and TRBJ2-2, the full variable domain is KAGVTQTPRYLIKTRGQQVTLSCSPISGHRSVSWYQQTPGQGLQFLFEYFSETQRNKGNFPGRFSGRQFSNSRSEMNVSTLELGDSALYLCASSLQGAFTGELFFGEGSRLTVL.

The table lists this clonotype with many counts. The rearrangement joins TRBV5-1 to TRBJ1-1; 9 positions match TRBD1. J gave up 11 bases and V 4 bases, and 18 bases lay outside the gene matches. Germline values: CDR1 SGHRS, CDR2 YFSETQ. The CDR3 is 16 amino acids. The CDR3 DNA reads TGCGCCAGCAGCCTCAACCCGACAGGGGGTGGCCGTGCGGCTTTCTTT. Protein product: CASSLNPTGGGRAAFF.

This clonotype was counted many times. This chain joins TRBV4-2 and TRBJ1-6; possible D gene TRBD1, 6 bases. The V end lost 4 bases, the J end lost 7 bases, and 20 bases lay between the germline ends. CDR3 length: 17 residues. The V gene's germline CDR1 is LGHNA and CDR2 YNFKEQ. The CDR3 loop reads CASSLASPGGQNSPLHF. In DNA form, the CDR3 reads TGTGCCAGCAGCCTCGCGTCACCGGGGGGGCAGAATTCACCCCTCCACTTT.

This clonotype was recorded only once. A single base separates this from a much larger clone, so it may be a read error. The CDR3 here is CASSPSGELTDTQYF. The CDR3 DNA sequence: TGCGCCAGCAGTCCTTCGGGGGAATTAACAGATACGCAGTATTTT. The rearrangement links TRBV10-1 to TRBJ2-3, with D maybe TRBD2 (6 bases). The CDR3 has 15 amino acids. The ends were cut back, 5 bases at V and 3 bases at J, with 15 bases in the middle. From germline, CDR1 is WNHNN and CDR2 SYGVQD (reference sequence).

This clonotype was found many times. This chain connects TRBV7-2 to TRBJ2-3, with 8 bases identical to TRBD1. This CDR3 contains 15 residues. Germline loops: CDR1 SGHTA, CDR2 FQGNSA. The V and J ends lost 5 bases and 1 base, in that order; junction bases with no gene match: 5. For the CDR3, the DNA is TGTGCCAGCAGCCTGGACAGGGTGGGCACAGATACGCAGTATTTT. This gives the protein CASSLDRVGTDTQYF.

Many counts were recorded for this clonotype. The chain employs TRBV4-1 and TRBJ2-5; TRBD2 matches at 9 bases. J gave up 2 bases and V 0 bases, and 10 bases lay outside the gene matches. The CDR3 loop spans 18 amino acids. Germline-derived CDR1 and CDR2 are MGHRA and YSYEKL. CDR3 nucleotide sequence: TGCGCCAGCAGCCAAGATCGGGGTAGCGGGGGCTCTCAAGAGACCCAGTACTTC. It specifies CASSQDRGSGGSQETQYF.

Regarding this clonotype: A read error is possible here, since a much larger clone lies one base away. The genes are TRBV5-1 and TRBJ2-3; D possibly corresponds to TRBD2 (6 bases). This CDR3 is 14 amino acids long. Looked up from germline, CDR1 is SGHRS and CDR2 is YFSETQ. CDR3 sequence (DNA): TGCACCAGCAGCCCCCGCGGGGACACAGATACGCAGTATTTT. Its protein product is CTSSPRGDTDTQYF.

This clonotype has ten or more counts. The chain uses TRBV5-1 and TRBJ1-1; D is undetermined. Germline lookup yields CDR1 SGHRS and CDR2 YFSETQ. CDR3 size: 13 residues. V was clipped by 4 bases and J by 5 bases, with 12 bases between them. The CDR3 sequence is CASSLDGWTEAFF. The CDR3 nucleotides read TGCGCCAGCAGCCTCGACGGATGGACTGAAGCTTTCTTT.

This clonotype was seen ten or more times. This rearrangement joins TRBV7-3 to TRBJ1-4; 11 bases are a match to TRBD1. In germline, CDR1 is SGHTA, CDR2 FQGTGA. The CDR3 is 15 residues long. V trimming: 10 bases; J trimming: 2 bases; junction bases outside the gene matches: 6. The CDR3 region is CANRDRGTTNEKLFF. In nucleotides, the CDR3 is TGTGCCAACCGGGACAGGGGGACCACTAATGAAAAACTGTTTTTT.

This clonotype occurred a few times. The chain links TRBV29-1 to TRBJ1-5; D ambiguous. Germline V gives CDR1 SQVTM, CDR2 ANQGSEA. The CDR3 is 15 amino acids. Trimming stripped 6 bases from V and 3 bases from J, with 18 bases between. CDR3 in amino acids: CSVIEEKLPNQPQHF. The CDR3 DNA sequence: TGCAGCGTCATAGAGGAGAAACTCCCCAATCAGCCCCAGCATTTT. The full variable domain, in which reference TRBV29-1 and TRBJ1-5 provide the parts outside the CDR3, is SAVISQKPSRDICQRGTSLTIQCQVDSQVTMMFWYRQQPGQSLTLIATANQGSEATYESGFVIDKFPISRPNLTFSTLTVSNMSPEDSSIYLCSVIEEKLPNQPQHFGDGTRLSIL.

This clonotype has a count of ten or more. The chain couples TRBV7-8 to TRBJ2-2; no definite D call. The CDR3 has 13 residues. V lost 3 bases to trimming and J lost 4 bases, with 6 bases between them. Germline CDR1 reads SGHVS; CDR2 reads FQNEAQ. CDR3 amino acids: CASSFGSTGELFF. DNA of the CDR3: TGTGCCAGCAGCTTCGGATCCACCGGGGAGCTGTTTTTT.